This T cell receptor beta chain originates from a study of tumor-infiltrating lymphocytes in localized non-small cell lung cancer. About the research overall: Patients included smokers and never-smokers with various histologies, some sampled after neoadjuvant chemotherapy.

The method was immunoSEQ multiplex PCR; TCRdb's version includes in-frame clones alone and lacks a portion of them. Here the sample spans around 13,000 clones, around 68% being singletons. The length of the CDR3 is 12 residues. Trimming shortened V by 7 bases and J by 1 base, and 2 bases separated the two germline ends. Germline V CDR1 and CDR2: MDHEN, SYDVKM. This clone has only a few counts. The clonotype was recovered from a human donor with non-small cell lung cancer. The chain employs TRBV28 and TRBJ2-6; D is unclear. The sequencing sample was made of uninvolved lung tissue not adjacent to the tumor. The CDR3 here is CASISGANVLTF. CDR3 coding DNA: TGTGCCAGCATTTCTGGGGCCAACGTCCTGACTTTC.